The 16 T cell receptor beta chains listed next were all sequenced from one sample in a study of OX40 agonist ivuxolimab in advanced cancers. The repertoire was sequenced with immunoSEQ multiplex PCR; TCRdb's copy has only in-frame clones and lacks some. The repertoire holds 20,000 to 25,000 clones, with around 83% as singletons. The sequencing used CD4+ or CD8+ T cells sorted from blood, collected in a trial of the OX40 agonist ivuxolimab. The source of these receptors is an adult with an advanced solid tumor such as melanoma, head and neck, liver or kidney cancer.

This clone has a single count. CDR3 amino acids: CASSPRLFPGANVLTF. DNA for the CDR3: TGTGCCAGCAGCCCAAGACTCTTCCCTGGGGCCAACGTCCTGACTTTC. V and J are TRBV5-6 and TRBJ2-6; D ambiguous. This CDR3 is 16 amino acids long. The V end lost 4 bases, the J end lost 2 bases, and 13 bases lay between the germline ends. From germline, CDR1 is SGHDT and CDR2 YYEEEE.

There are a few counts of this clone. The rearrangement uses TRBV18 and TRBJ1-2, with D tentatively TRBD1 (5 bases). CDR3 length: 13 amino acids. Trimming removed 2 bases from V and 4 bases from J, with 8 bases in between. Germline V gene sequence: CDR1 KGHSH, CDR2 LQKENI. CDR3 residues: CASSPGGGYGYTF. The CDR3 nucleotides are TGTGCCAGCTCACCAGGGGGTGGCTATGGCTACACCTTC.

There are a few counts of this clone. This sequence joins TRBV4-1 and TRBJ1-2; TRBD1 agrees at 11 bases. CDR3 length: 16 residues. The germline CDR1 and CDR2 sequences are MGHRA and YSYEKL. J was trimmed by 2 bases and V by 3 bases; bases with no gene match: 5. The DNA of the CDR3 is TGCGCCAGCAGCCACGGACAGGGGGCATTGAACTATGGCTACACCTTC. As protein: CASSHGQGALNYGYTF.

The V and J genes are TRBV4-1 and TRBJ2-5, with D perhaps matching TRBD1 or TRBD2 (5 bases each). From germline, CDR1 is MGHRA and CDR2 YSYEKL. Deletions cut 9 bases from V and 2 bases from J, with 13 bases between. The CDR3 totals 13 residues. DNA of the CDR3: TGCGCCAGTGGCCGGGACGGACAAGAGACCCAGTACTTC. This sequence encodes CASGRDGQETQYF.

The chain links TRBV14 to TRBJ2-4; weak D call: TRBD2 (6 bases). CDR1 is SGHDN, CDR2 FVKESK, per germline. V lost 6 bases, J lost 0 bases, and 15 bases lay in between. The CDR3 extends over 16 amino acids. CDR3 protein: CASSPTSGLAKNIQYF. Written as DNA, the CDR3 is TGTGCCAGCAGTCCGACTAGTGGGCTAGCCAAAAACATTCAGTACTTC.

The J gene is TRBJ2-1, the V gene TRBV19, with no clear D. V lost 4 bases and J lost 9, with 16 bases in between. This CDR3 region has 14 residues. Germline loops: CDR1 LNHDA, CDR2 SQIVND (reference sequence). This chain's CDR3 is CASSTVVKASEQFF. Here the CDR3 DNA reads TGTGCCAGTAGTACGGTCGTCAAAGCGAGTGAGCAGTTCTTC.

The V and J genes are TRBV30 and TRBJ2-7, with 7 bases aligning to TRBD2. The length of the CDR3 is 15 residues. Germline V CDR1 and CDR2: GTSNPN, SVGIG (reference sequence). V shed 0 bases, J shed 6 bases, and the junction held 11 bases outside the gene matches. The CDR3 DNA follows: TGTGCCTGGAGTGTAGGGGCGGGAGTCCAGCGCGAGCAGTACTTC. The encoded protein is CAWSVGAGVQREQYF. Complete variable domain (other parts from reference TRBV30 and TRBJ2-7): SQTIHQWPATLVQPVGSPLSLECTVEGTSNPNLYWYRQAAGRGLQLLFYSVGIGQISSEVPQNLSASRPQDRQFILSSKKLLLSDSGFYLCAWSVGAGVQREQYFGPGTRLTVT.

The chain joins TRBV27 to TRBJ2-2; the D is unclear. V was clipped by 0 bases and J by 6 bases, with 11 bases between them. Germline values: CDR1 MNHEY, CDR2 SMNVEV (reference sequence). The CDR3 runs 15 residues. The CDR3 DNA sequence: TGTGCCAGCAGTTTATCGATTATAGGCTCCGGGGAGCTGTTTTTT. Its translation: CASSLSIIGSGELFF.

This CDR3 reads CASSDSMSALDPDTQYF. The CDR3 DNA reads as TGTGCCAGCAGTGACTCGATGTCAGCATTAGATCCAGATACGCAGTATTTT. V is TRBV6-4 and J is TRBJ2-3; D remains ambiguous. Trimming stripped 0 bases from V and 4 bases from J, with 17 bases between. Per germline, CDR1 MRHNA and CDR2 SNTAGT. This CDR3 region has 17 residues.

V gene TRBV5-5 combines with J gene TRBJ2-7, with a possible D match to TRBD2 (5 bases). Per germline, CDR1 SGHKS and CDR2 YYEKEE (reference sequence). The V gene lost 3 bases and the J gene lost 11 bases, with 15 bases spanning the gap. This CDR3 is 12 amino acids long. The CDR3 reads CASSSRGLREYF. The CDR3, as DNA: TGTGCCAGCAGCTCACGGGGTCTTAGGGAGTACTTC.

V gene TRBV5-6 combines with J gene TRBJ2-7, with a possible D match to TRBD1 (6 bases). V lost 3 bases to trimming and J lost 5 bases, with 9 bases between them. Germline V gives CDR1 SGHDT, CDR2 YYEEEE. The CDR3 spans 12 residues. The CDR3 DNA reads TGTGCCAGCAGCTCAGGGGCCCACGAGCAGTACTTC. Translation gives CASSSGAHEQYF.

This clone came up once. The chain is built from TRBV2 and TRBJ2-2; no reliable D call. This CDR3 has 15 amino acids. CDR1 is SNHLY and CDR2 is FYNNEI in the germline V gene. V was shortened by 2 bases and J by 0 bases, with 7 bases between the two germline ends. In DNA, the CDR3 is TGTGCCAGCAGTGAAAGGCAGGCGAACACCGGGGAGCTGTTTTTT. Translation: CASSERQANTGELFF.

This clone turned up a few times. This rearrangement joins TRBV6-6 to TRBJ2-1; 7 bases align to TRBD2. With 5 bases clipped from V and 3 bases from J, the junction kept 7 bases outside the gene matches. Germline-derived CDR1 and CDR2 are MNHNY and SVGAGI (reference sequence). The CDR3 is made up of 15 amino acids. DNA for the CDR3: TGTGCCAGCAGTATCTTAGCGGGTCTCTACAATGAGCAGTTCTTC. Its translation is CASSILAGLYNEQFF.

V gene TRBV6-5 combines with J gene TRBJ1-1; unclear D gene. The V end lost 5 bases, the J end lost 4 bases, and 11 bases lay between the germline ends. There are 13 residues in the CDR3. Germline assignment: CDR1 MNHEY and CDR2 SVGAGI. CDR3 protein: CASSLGEITEAFF. In DNA, the CDR3 is TGTGCCAGCAGTCTCGGGGAGATCACTGAAGCTTTCTTT.

The rearrangement uses TRBV7-9 and TRBJ2-2; D not certain. This CDR3 comprises 12 residues. From germline, CDR1 is SEHNR and CDR2 FQNEAQ (reference sequence). With 6 bases removed from V and 0 bases from J, the gap between germline ends came to 2 bases. The CDR3 spells CASRANTGELFF. In DNA form, the CDR3 reads TGTGCCAGCAGGGCGAACACCGGGGAGCTGTTTTTT.

CDR3 DNA sequence: TGTGCCAGCAGAACGACTAGCGGGAGTGTCTACGAGCAGTACTTC. This codes for CASRTTSGSVYEQYF. The chain carries TRBV2 and TRBJ2-7; 12 bases are shared with TRBD2. V shed 6 bases and J 3 bases; nucleotides not matched to a gene: 6. CDR3 length equals 15 residues. Per germline, CDR1 SNHLY and CDR2 FYNNEI. The whole variable domain, filled in from reference TRBV2 and TRBJ2-7, reads EPEVTQTPSHQVTQMGQEVILRCVPISNHLYFYWYRQILGQKVEFLVSFYNNEISEKSEIFDDQFSVERPDGSNFTLKIRSTKLEDSAMYFCASRTTSGSVYEQYFGPGTRLTVT.